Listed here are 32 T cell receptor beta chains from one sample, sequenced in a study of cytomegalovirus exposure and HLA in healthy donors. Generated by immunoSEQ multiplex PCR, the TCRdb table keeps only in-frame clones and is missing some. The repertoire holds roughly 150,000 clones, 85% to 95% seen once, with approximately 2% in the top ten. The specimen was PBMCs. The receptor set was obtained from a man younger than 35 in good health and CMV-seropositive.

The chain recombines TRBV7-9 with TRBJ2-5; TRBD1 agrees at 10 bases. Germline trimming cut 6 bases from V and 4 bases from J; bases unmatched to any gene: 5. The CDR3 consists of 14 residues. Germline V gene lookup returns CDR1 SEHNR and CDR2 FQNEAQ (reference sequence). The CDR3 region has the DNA TGTGCCAGCAGTCGACAGGGGGCGGGAGAGACCCAGTACTTC. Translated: CASSRQGAGETQYF.

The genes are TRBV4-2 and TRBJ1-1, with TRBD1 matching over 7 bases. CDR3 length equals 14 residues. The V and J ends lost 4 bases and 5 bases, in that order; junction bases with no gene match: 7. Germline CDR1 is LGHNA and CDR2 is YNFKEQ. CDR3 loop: CASSPSQGRTEAFF. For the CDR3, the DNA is TGTGCCAGCAGCCCTTCACAGGGGAGGACTGAAGCTTTCTTT.

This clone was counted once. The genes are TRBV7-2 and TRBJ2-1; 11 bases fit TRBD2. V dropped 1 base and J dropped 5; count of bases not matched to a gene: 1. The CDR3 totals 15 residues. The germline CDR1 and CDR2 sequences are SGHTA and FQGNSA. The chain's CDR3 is CASSLGLAGNNEQFF. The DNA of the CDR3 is TGTGCCAGCAGCTTAGGACTAGCGGGAAACAATGAGCAGTTCTTC.

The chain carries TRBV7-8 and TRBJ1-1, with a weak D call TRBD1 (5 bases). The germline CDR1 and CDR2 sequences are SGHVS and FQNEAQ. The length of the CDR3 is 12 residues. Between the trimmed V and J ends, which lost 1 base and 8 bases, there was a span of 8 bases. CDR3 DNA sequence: TGTGCCAGCAGCTTAGTGGAGGGGGAAGCTTTCTTT. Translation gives CASSLVEGEAFF.

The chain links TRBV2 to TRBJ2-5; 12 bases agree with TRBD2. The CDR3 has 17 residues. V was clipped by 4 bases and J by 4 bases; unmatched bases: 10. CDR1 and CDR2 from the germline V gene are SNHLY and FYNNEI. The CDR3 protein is CASSGPRLAGVPETQYF. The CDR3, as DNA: TGTGCCAGCAGTGGACCTAGACTAGCGGGAGTCCCAGAGACCCAGTACTTC.

The CDR3 DNA reads TGCAGCGTCCGACAGGGCGTAAGGACCGGGGAGCTGTTTTTT. Its translation is CSVRQGVRTGELFF. The chain recombines TRBV29-1 with TRBJ2-2, with 7 nucleotides matching TRBD1. V shed 6 bases and J 5 bases; nucleotides not matched to a gene: 9. This CDR3 contains 14 residues. Germline CDR1 reads SQVTM; CDR2 reads ANQGSEA.

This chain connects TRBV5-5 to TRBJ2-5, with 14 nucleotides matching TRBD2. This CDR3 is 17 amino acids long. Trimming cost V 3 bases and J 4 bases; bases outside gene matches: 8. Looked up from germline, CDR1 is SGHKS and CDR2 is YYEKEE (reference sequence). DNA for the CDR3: TGTGCCAGCAGCTCCGGCCGACTAGCGGGAGGGGGAGAGACCCAGTACTTC. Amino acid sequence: CASSSGRLAGGGETQYF.

CDR3 loop: CASSQPDRPNYGYTF. As DNA, the CDR3 is TGCGCCAGCAGCCAACCCGACAGGCCCAACTATGGCTACACCTTC. The chain carries TRBV4-1 and TRBJ1-2; TRBD1 is a possible D gene (6 bases). The CDR3 has 15 amino acids. Trimming pared 2 bases from V and 2 bases from J, leaving 12 bases between. Looked up from germline, CDR1 is MGHRA and CDR2 is YSYEKL.

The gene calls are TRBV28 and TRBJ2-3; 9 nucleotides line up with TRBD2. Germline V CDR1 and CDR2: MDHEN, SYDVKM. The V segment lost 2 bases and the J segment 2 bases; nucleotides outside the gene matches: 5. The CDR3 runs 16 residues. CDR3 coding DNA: TGTGCCAGCAGTTTAGGACTAGCGAGTCCCACAGATACGCAGTATTTT. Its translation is CASSLGLASPTDTQYF.

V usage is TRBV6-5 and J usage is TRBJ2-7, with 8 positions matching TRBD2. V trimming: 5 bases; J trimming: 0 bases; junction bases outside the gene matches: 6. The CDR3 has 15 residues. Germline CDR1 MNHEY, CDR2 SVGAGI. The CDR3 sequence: CASSGSGKSSYEQYF. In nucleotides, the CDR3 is TGTGCCAGCAGTGGTAGCGGGAAAAGCTCCTACGAGCAGTACTTC.

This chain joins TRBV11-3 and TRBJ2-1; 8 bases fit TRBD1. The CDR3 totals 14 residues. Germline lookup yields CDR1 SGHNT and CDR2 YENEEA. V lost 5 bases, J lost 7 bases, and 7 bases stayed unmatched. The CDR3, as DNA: TGTGCCAGCAGCCTCGGACAGGGTAGTAATGAGCAGTTCTTC. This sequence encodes CASSLGQGSNEQFF.

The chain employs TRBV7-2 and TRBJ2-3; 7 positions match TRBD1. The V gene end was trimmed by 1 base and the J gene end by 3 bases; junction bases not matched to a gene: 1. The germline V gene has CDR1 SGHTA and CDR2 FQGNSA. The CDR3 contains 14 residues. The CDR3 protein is CASSLDRGTDTQYF. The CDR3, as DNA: TGTGCCAGCAGCTTAGACAGGGGTACAGATACGCAGTATTTT.

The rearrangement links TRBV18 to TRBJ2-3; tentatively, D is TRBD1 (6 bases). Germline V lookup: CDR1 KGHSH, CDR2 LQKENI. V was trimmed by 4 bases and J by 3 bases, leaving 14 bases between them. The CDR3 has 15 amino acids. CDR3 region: CASSQGDRITDTQYF. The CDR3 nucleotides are TGTGCCAGCTCACAGGGGGATCGAATTACAGATACGCAGTATTTT.

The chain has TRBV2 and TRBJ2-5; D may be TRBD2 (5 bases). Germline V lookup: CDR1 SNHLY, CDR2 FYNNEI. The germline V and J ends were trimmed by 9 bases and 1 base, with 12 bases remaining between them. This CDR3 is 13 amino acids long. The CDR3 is CASSRDPQETQYF. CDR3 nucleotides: TGTGCCAGTTCCCGGGATCCCCAAGAGACCCAGTACTTC.

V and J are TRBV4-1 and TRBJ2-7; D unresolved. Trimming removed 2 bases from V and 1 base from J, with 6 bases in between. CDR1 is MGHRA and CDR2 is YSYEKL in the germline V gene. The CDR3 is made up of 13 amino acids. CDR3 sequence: CASSQTVSYEQYF. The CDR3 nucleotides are TGCGCCAGCAGCCAAACAGTGTCCTACGAGCAGTACTTC.

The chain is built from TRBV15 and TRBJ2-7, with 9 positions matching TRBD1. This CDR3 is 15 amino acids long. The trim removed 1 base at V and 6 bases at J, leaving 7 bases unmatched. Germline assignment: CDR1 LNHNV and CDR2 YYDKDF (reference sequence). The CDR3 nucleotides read TGTGCCACCAGCAGAGGGGACAGGGTGGCGGGCGAGCAGTACTTC. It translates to CATSRGDRVAGEQYF.

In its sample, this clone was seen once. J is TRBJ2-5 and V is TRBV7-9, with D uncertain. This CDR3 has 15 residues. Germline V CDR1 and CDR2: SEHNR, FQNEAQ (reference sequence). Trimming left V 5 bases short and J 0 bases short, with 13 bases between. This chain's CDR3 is CASSHIWPYQETQYF. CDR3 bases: TGTGCCAGCAGCCATATTTGGCCTTACCAAGAGACCCAGTACTTC.

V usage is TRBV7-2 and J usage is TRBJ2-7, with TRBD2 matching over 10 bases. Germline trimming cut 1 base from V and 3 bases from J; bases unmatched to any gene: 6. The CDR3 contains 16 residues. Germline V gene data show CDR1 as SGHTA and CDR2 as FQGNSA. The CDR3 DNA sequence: TGTGCCAGCAGCTTAGGGGGTAGCGGGAGGCTCTACGAGCAGTACTTC. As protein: CASSLGGSGRLYEQYF.

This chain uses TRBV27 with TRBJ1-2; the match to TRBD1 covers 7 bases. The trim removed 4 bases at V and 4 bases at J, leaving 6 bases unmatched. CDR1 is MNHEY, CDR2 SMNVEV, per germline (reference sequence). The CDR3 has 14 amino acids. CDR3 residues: CASSSGTAFYGYTF. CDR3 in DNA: TGTGCCAGCAGTTCCGGGACAGCCTTCTATGGCTACACCTTC.

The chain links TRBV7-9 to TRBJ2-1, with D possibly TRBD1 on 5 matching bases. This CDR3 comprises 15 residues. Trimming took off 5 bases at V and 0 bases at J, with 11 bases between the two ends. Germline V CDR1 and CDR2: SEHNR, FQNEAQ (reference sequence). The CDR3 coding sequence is TGTGCCAGCAGCCCGCGGACAAGCTCCTACAATGAGCAGTTCTTC. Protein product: CASSPRTSSYNEQFF.

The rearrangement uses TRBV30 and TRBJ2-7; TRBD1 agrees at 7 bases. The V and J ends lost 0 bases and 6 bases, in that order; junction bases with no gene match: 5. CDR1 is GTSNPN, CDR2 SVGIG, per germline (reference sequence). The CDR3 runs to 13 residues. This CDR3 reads CAWSVGGAGEQYF. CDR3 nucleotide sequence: TGTGCCTGGAGTGTAGGGGGCGCGGGCGAGCAGTACTTC.

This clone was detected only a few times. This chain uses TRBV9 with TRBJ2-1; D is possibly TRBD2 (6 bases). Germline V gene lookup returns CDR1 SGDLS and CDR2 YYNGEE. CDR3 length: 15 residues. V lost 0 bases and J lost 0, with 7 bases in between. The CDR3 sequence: CASSVAEGSYNEQFF. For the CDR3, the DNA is TGTGCCAGCAGCGTAGCGGAGGGCTCCTACAATGAGCAGTTCTTC.

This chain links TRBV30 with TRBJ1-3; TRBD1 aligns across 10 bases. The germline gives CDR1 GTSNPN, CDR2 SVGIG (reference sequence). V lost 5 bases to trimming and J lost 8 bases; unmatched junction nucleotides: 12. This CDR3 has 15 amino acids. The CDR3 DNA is TGTGCCTGGGGGACTGGGACAGGGGCACGGTACACCATATATTTT. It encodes CAWGTGTGARYTIYF.

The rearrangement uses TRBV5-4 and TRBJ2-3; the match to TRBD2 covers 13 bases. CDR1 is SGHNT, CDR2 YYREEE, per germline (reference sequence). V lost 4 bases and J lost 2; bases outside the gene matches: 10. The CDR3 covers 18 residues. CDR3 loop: CASSLTSGRAPFTDTQYF. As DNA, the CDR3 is TGTGCCAGCAGCCTAACTAGCGGGAGGGCCCCATTCACAGATACGCAGTATTTT.

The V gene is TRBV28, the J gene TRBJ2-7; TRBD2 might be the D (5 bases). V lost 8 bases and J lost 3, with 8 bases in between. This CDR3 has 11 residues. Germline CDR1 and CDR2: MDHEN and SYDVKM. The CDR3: CASGSSYEQYF. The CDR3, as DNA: TGTGCCAGCGGGAGCAGCTACGAGCAGTACTTC.

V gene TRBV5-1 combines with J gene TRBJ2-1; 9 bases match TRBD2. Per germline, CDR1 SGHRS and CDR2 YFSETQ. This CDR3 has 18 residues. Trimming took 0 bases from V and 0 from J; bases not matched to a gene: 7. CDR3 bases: TGCGCCAGCAGCTTGGAAGCGGGAGGCTCGAGCTCCTACAATGAGCAGTTCTTC. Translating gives CASSLEAGGSSSYNEQFF.

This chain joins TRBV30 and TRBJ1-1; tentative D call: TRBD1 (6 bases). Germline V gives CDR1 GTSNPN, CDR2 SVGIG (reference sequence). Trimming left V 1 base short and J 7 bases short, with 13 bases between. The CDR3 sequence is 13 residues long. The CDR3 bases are TGTGCCTGGAGTGGCCGACAGGTGGGTGAAGCTTTCTTT. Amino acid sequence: CAWSGRQVGEAFF.

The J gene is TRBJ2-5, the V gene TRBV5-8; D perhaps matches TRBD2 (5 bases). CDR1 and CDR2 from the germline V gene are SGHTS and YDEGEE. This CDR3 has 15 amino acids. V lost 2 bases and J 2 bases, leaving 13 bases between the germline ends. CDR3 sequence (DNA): TGTGCCAGCAGCTTCCCGGGGTTCGGGCAAGAGACCCAGTACTTC. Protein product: CASSFPGFGQETQYF. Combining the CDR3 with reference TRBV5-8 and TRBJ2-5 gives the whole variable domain EAGVTQSPTHLIKTRGQQATLRCSPISGHTSVYWYQQALGLGLQFLLWYDEGEERNRGNFPPRFSGRQFPNYSSELNVNALELEDSALYLCASSFPGFGQETQYFGPGTRLLVL.

CDR3 bases: TGTGCCAGCAGTTTAACATCCGGGACTAGCTACGAGCAGTACTTC. Protein sequence: CASSLTSGTSYEQYF. This chain uses TRBV11-2 with TRBJ2-7; 8 bases fit TRBD2. Germline assignment: CDR1 SGHAT and CDR2 FQNNGV. The CDR3 is 15 amino acids. J was trimmed by 3 bases and V by 6 bases; bases with no gene match: 10.

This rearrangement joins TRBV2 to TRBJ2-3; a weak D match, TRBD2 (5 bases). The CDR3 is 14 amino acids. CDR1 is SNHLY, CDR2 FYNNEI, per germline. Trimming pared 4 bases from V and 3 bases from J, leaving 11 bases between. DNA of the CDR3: TGTGCCAGCAGTGGGAGTACGGGGACAGATACGCAGTATTTT. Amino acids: CASSGSTGTDTQYF.

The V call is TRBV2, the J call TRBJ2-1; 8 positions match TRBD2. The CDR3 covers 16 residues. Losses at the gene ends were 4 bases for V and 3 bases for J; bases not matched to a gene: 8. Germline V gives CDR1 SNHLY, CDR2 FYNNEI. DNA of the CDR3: TGTGCCAGCAGTGCGGGCGGGACTAGGTTCTACAATGAGCAGTTCTTC. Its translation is CASSAGGTRFYNEQFF. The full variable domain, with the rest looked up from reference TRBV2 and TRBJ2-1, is EPEVTQTPSHQVTQMGQEVILRCVPISNHLYFYWYRQILGQKVEFLVSFYNNEISEKSEIFDDQFSVERPDGSNFTLKIRSTKLEDSAMYFCASSAGGTRFYNEQFFGPGTRLTVL.

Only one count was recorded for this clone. CDR3 loop: CASSPLAEISYEQYF. CDR3 nucleotides: TGTGCCAGCAGCCCTCTAGCGGAAATATCCTACGAGCAGTACTTC. The genes are TRBV28 and TRBJ2-7; 7 bases agree with TRBD2. V lost 6 bases to trimming and J lost 1 base; unmatched junction nucleotides: 9. CDR3 size: 15 residues. Germline CDR1 MDHEN, CDR2 SYDVKM. Full variable domain (rest looked up from reference TRBV28 and TRBJ2-7): DVKVTQSSRYLVKRTGEKVFLECVQDMDHENMFWYRQDPGLGLRLIYFSYDVKMKEKGDIPEGYSVSREKKERFSLILESASTNQTSMYLCASSPLAEISYEQYFGPGTRLTVT.